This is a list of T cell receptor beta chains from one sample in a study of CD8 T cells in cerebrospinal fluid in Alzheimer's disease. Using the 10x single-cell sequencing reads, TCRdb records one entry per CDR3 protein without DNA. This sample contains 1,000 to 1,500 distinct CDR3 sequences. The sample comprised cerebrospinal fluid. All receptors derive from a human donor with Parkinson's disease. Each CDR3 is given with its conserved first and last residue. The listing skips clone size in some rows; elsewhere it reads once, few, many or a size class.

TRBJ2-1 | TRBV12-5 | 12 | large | CASGLPDNEQFF
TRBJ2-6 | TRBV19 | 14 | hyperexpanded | CAVRPYSGANVLTF
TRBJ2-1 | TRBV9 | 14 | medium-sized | CASSVAQGTNEQFF
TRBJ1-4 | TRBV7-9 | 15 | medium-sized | CASSLGDRSVEKLFF
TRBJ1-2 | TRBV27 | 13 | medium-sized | CASSLSQGRSYTF
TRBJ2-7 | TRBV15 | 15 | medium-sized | CATSRDLQGRYEQYF
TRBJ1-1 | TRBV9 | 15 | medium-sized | CASSASGQGETEAFF
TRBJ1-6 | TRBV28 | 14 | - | CASSGPYVGSPLHF
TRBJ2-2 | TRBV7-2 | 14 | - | CASSLTLNTGELFF
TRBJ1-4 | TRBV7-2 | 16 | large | CASSLSLTGRREKLFF
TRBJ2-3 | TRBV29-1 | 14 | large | CSVWTSGGADTQYF
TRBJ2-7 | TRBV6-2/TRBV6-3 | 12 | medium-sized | CASSYSTYEQYF
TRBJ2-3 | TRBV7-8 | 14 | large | CASSLNGRTDTQYF
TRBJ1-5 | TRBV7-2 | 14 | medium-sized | CASSLGQGNQPQHF
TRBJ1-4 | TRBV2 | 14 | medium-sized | CASSRDRWSEKLFF
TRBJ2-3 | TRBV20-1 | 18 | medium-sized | CSASSGGRILGYTDTQYF
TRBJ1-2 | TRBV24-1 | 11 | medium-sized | CATSSLYGYTF
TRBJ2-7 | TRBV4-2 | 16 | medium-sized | CASSQEWGLVFSEQYF
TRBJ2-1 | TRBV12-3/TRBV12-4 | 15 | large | CASSSERGTYNEQFF
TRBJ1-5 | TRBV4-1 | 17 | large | CASSRGGSGEGNQPQHF
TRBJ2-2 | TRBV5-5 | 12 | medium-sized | CASSPWGGELFF
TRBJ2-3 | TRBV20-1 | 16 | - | CSASGTPGQGRGTQYF
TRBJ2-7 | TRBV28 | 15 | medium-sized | CASSLTGAANYEQYF
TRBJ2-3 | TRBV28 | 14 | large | CAVPGTGATDTQYF
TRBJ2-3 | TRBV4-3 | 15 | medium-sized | CASSPYGPSTDTQYF
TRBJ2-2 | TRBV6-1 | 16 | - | CASSEGRSGTTGELFF
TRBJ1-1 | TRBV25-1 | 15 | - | CASSERTRGFTEAFF
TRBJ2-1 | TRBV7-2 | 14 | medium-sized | CASSLGLTGDWQFF
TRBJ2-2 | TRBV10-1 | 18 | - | CASSESGGQGSNTGELFF
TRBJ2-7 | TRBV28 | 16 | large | CASSTIAGGPDYEQYF
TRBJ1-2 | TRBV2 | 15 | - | CASSGYGITNYGYTF
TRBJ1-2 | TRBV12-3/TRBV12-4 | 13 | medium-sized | CASSPDSNYGYTF
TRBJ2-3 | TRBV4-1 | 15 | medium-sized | CASSRETSGGYTQYF
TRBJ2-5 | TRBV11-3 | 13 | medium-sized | CASSSGGEETQYF
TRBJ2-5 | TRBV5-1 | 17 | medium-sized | CASSLVPLGRAQETQYF
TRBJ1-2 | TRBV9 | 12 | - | CASSTRGRGYTF
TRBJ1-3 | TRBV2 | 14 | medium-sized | CASSVDLSGNTIYF
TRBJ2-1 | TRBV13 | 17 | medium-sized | CASSPWTSGSSYNEQFF
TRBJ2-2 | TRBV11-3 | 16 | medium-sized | CASSLSPVVGTGELFF
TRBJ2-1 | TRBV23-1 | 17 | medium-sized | CASSQCLREKDSNEQFF
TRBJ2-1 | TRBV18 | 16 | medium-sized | CASSPPDRVSYNEQFF
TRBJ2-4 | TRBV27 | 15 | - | CASSLSWTGANIQYF
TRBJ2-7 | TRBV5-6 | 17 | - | CASSLGGGIRFLREQYF
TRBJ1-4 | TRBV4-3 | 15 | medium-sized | CASSQDTGAREKLFF
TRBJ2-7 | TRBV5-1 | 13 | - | CASSLGHGNEQYF
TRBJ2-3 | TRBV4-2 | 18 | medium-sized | CASSQEYRAGGHTDTQYF
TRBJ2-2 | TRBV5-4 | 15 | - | CASSLVQGRAGELFF
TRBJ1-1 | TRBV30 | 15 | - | CAWSPLRVGNTEAFF
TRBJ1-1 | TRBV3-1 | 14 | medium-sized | CASAQKGRDTEAFF
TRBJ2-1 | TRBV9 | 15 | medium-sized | CASSVEGQGLNEQFF
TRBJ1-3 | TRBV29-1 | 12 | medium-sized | CSATQTGNTIYF